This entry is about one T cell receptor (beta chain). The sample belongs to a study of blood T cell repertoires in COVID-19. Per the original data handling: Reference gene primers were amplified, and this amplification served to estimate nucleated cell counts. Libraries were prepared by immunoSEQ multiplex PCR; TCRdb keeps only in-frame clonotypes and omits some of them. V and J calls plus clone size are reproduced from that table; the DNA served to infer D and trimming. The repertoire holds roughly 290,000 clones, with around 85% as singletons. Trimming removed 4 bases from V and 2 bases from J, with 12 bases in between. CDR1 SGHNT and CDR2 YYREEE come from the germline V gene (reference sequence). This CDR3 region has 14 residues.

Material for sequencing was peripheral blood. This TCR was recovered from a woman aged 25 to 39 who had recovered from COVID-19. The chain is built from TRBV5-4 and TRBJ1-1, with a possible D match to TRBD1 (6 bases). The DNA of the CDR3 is TGTGCCAGCAGCCTGAGGGGGATAAACACTGAAGCTTTCTTT. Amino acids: CASSLRGINTEAFF.